These 23 T cell receptor beta chains share one sample of origin, sequenced in a study of blood T cell repertoires in COVID-19. The repertoire was sequenced with immunoSEQ multiplex PCR; TCRdb's copy has only in-frame clones and lacks some. The sample lists 210,000 or so clones, approximately 89% occurring once. Material: PBMCs or T cells enriched from blood (not recorded which). The receptors shown here come from a woman in her 30s who had been exposed to COVID-19.

The J gene is TRBJ2-2, the V gene TRBV12-5; the D is unclear. This CDR3 is 11 amino acids long. The germline V gene encodes CDR1 LGHNT and CDR2 FRNRAP. V lost 6 bases and J lost 5, with 4 bases in between. CDR3 coding DNA: TGTGCTAGTGGCGGGACCGGGGAGCTGTTTTTT. Amino acids: CASGGTGELFF.

The rearrangement joins TRBV9 to TRBJ2-3; D may be TRBD1 (6 bases). Trimming stripped 2 bases from V and 2 bases from J, with 9 bases between. CDR1 and CDR2 from the germline V gene are SGDLS and YYNGEE. The length of the CDR3 is 14 residues. The CDR3 is CASSVRDTTDTQYF. CDR3 sequence (DNA): TGTGCCAGCAGCGTCCGGGACACCACAGATACGCAGTATTTT.

This rearrangement joins TRBV6-2 or TRBV6-3 to TRBJ2-1, with a possible D match to TRBD2 (6 bases). The CDR3 extends over 15 amino acids. From germline, CDR1 is MNHEY and CDR2 SVGEGT. V was clipped by 0 bases and J by 7 bases, with 13 bases between them. The DNA of the CDR3 is TGTGCCAGCAGTTACTCGCTCCGGGAGCGGAATGAGCAGTTCTTC. It codes for CASSYSLRERNEQFF.

This chain joins TRBV5-1 and TRBJ1-1; 7 positions match TRBD1. Germline lookup yields CDR1 SGHRS and CDR2 YFSETQ. The CDR3 length is 16 residues. V was pared by 5 bases and J by 0 bases, with 10 bases of the junction left unmatched. The CDR3: CASRQSQGPLNTEAFF. DNA of the CDR3: TGCGCCAGCAGGCAATCACAGGGGCCGCTGAACACTGAAGCTTTCTTT.

As DNA, the CDR3 is TGCGCCAGCAGGGTCAGCGGGACTGATACGCAGTATTTT. Translating gives CASRVSGTDTQYF. The chain links TRBV5-1 to TRBJ2-3; 7 bases match TRBD2. The ends lost 5 bases at V and 6 bases at J; junction bases unmatched: 6. Germline-derived CDR1 and CDR2 are SGHRS and YFSETQ. This CDR3 spans 13 amino acids. The whole variable domain, filled in from reference TRBV5-1 and TRBJ2-3, reads KAGVTQTPRYLIKTRGQQVTLSCSPISGHRSVSWYQQTPGQGLQFLFEYFSETQRNKGNFPGRFSGRQFSNSRSEMNVSTLELGDSALYLCASRVSGTDTQYFGPGTRLTVL.

The chain links TRBV6-5 to TRBJ1-4; TRBD1 might be the D (5 bases). The germline gives CDR1 MNHEY, CDR2 SVGAGI. The length of the CDR3 is 14 residues. Trimming took off 2 bases at V and 10 bases at J, with 14 bases between the two ends. CDR3 DNA sequence: TGTGCCAGCAGTTACCTTCTCTGGGGGGGAAAACTGTTTTTT. It is translated as CASSYLLWGGKLFF.

The rearrangement uses TRBV25-1 and TRBJ2-2, with 7 bases that match TRBD1. This CDR3 contains 15 residues. V shed 6 bases and J 0 bases; nucleotides not matched to a gene: 4. Germline lookup yields CDR1 MGHDK and CDR2 SYGVNS. CDR3 sequence reads: CASRADRPNTGELFF. DNA of the CDR3: TGTGCCAGCAGAGCGGACAGGCCGAACACCGGGGAGCTGTTTTTT. The full variable domain, completed using reference TRBV25-1 and TRBJ2-2, is EADIYQTPRYLVIGTGKKITLECSQTMGHDKMYWYQQDPGMELHLIHYSYGVNSTEKGDLSSESTVSRIRTEHFPLTLESARPSHTSQYLCASRADRPNTGELFFGEGSRLTVL.

The chain links TRBV6-5 to TRBJ1-4; 8 bases map to TRBD1. Per germline, CDR1 MNHEY and CDR2 SVGAGI. The J segment lost 10 bases and the V segment lost 0 bases, leaving 4 bases of the junction unmatched. This CDR3 contains 14 residues. The CDR3 protein is CASSYSTGAGKLFF. The CDR3 region has the DNA TGTGCCAGCAGTTACTCGACAGGGGCAGGAAAACTGTTTTTT.

This sequence joins TRBV12-3 or TRBV12-4 and TRBJ1-1; weak D call: TRBD1 (5 bases). The CDR3 spans 12 residues. V was shortened by 8 bases and J by 4 bases, with 11 bases between the two germline ends. CDR3 coding DNA: TGTGCCAGCGGGGGGTGGGGCACTGAAGCTTTCTTT. Encoded protein: CASGGWGTEAFF.

The J gene is TRBJ2-7, the V gene TRBV9, with TRBD2 identical over 9 bases. After removal of 0 bases from V and 5 bases from J, the junction contained 6 bases not matched to a gene. CDR3 length: 15 amino acids. From germline, CDR1 is SGDLS and CDR2 YYNGEE. The CDR3 bases are TGTGCCAGCAGCGTAGCGGTCAGCGGGAGGAACGAGCAGTACTTC. Its protein product is CASSVAVSGRNEQYF.

This clone was observed a single time. The rearrangement links TRBV28 to TRBJ2-1; 12 positions match TRBD2. Germline lookup yields CDR1 MDHEN and CDR2 SYDVKM. V trimming: 1 base; J trimming: 7 bases; junction bases outside the gene matches: 8. CDR3 length: 17 residues. The CDR3 bases are TGTGCCAGCAGTTTATTCCTAGCGGGAGGGCGGGGTAATGAGCAGTTCTTC. The encoded protein is CASSLFLAGGRGNEQFF.

The gene calls are TRBV12-3 or TRBV12-4 and TRBJ1-1, with D perhaps matching TRBD1 (5 bases). This CDR3 has 12 residues. The V end was cut by 6 bases, the J end by 7 bases, with 12 bases between. The CDR3 nucleotides are TGTGCCAGCAGCACCAGGGTAGTTGAAGCTTTCTTT. It is translated as CASSTRVVEAFF.

This sequence joins TRBV28 and TRBJ2-1; the match to TRBD1 covers 9 bases. V shed 0 bases and J 6 bases; nucleotides not matched to a gene: 15. The CDR3 is made up of 19 amino acids. The germline V gene encodes CDR1 MDHEN and CDR2 SYDVKM. The CDR3 DNA reads TGTGCCAGCAGTTTATGGCCTTTGCGGGACAGGGCCATCCCCAATGAGCAGTTCTTC. This codes for CASSLWPLRDRAIPNEQFF. Complete variable domain (other parts from reference TRBV28 and TRBJ2-1): DVKVTQSSRYLVKRTGEKVFLECVQDMDHENMFWYRQDPGLGLRLIYFSYDVKMKEKGDIPEGYSVSREKKERFSLILESASTNQTSMYLCASSLWPLRDRAIPNEQFFGPGTRLTVL.

In this sample, this clone turned up a few times. The V call is TRBV11-2, the J call TRBJ2-1, with 8 bases aligning to TRBD2. The CDR3 extends over 18 amino acids. The germline V gene encodes CDR1 SGHAT and CDR2 FQNNGV. The J segment lost 0 bases and the V segment lost 1 base, leaving 8 bases of the junction unmatched. The CDR3 sequence: CASSLVRGGRTSYNEQFF. CDR3 coding DNA: TGTGCCAGCAGCTTAGTAAGAGGCGGGAGGACCTCCTACAATGAGCAGTTCTTC. The whole variable domain, remainder taken from reference TRBV11-2 and TRBJ2-1, is EAGVAQSPRYKIIEKRQSVAFWCNPISGHATLYWYQQILGQGPKLLIQFQNNGVVDDSQLPKDRFSAERLKGVDSTLKIQPAKLEDSAVYLCASSLVRGGRTSYNEQFFGPGTRLTVL.

The genes are TRBV19 and TRBJ1-5, with D hard to call. CDR1 is LNHDA and CDR2 is SQIVND in the germline V gene (reference sequence). CDR3 length: 15 amino acids. Trimming left V 3 bases short and J 1 base short, with 10 bases between. CDR3 residues: CASSISTISNQPQHF. Written as DNA, the CDR3 is TGTGCCAGTAGTATTAGCACAATAAGCAATCAGCCCCAGCATTTT.

This sequence joins TRBV5-1 and TRBJ2-1, with 12 bases matching TRBD2. Losses at the gene ends were 0 bases for V and 2 bases for J; bases not matched to a gene: 6. Germline V CDR1 and CDR2: SGHRS, YFSETQ. This CDR3 contains 18 residues. CDR3 coding DNA: TGCGCCAGCAGCTTGGGACTAGCGGGAGTAGGGGCCTACAATGAGCAGTTCTTC. Protein product: CASSLGLAGVGAYNEQFF.

This clone was seen only once. The chain joins TRBV4-1 to TRBJ1-5, with D maybe TRBD1 (6 bases). The germline CDR1 and CDR2 sequences are MGHRA and YSYEKL. V lost 0 bases, J lost 7 bases, and 13 bases lay in between. The CDR3 is 15 residues long. The CDR3 coding sequence is TGCGCCAGCAGCCAAGAGCAGGGGTTGAAACAGCCCCAGCATTTT. The encoded protein is CASSQEQGLKQPQHF.

The rearrangement links TRBV9 to TRBJ2-3, with 10 bases identical to TRBD2. The CDR3 is 17 amino acids. V shed 0 bases, J shed 3 bases, and the junction held 7 bases outside the gene matches. The V gene's germline CDR1 is SGDLS and CDR2 YYNGEE. In DNA, the CDR3 is TGTGCCAGCAGCGTAGCCACTAGCGGGATAGGAACAGATACGCAGTATTTT. It encodes CASSVATSGIGTDTQYF.

The chain uses TRBV9 and TRBJ2-1; 8 bases align to TRBD2. This CDR3 is built from 15 residues. Looked up from germline, CDR1 is SGDLS and CDR2 is YYNGEE. V trimming: 4 bases; J trimming: 6 bases; junction bases outside the gene matches: 9. The CDR3 DNA follows: TGTGCCAGCAGCCCGACCGGGACTAGATCCAATGAGCAGTTCTTC. Translating gives CASSPTGTRSNEQFF.

The chain carries TRBV7-9 and TRBJ2-1; 8 bases line up with TRBD2. Germline trimming cut 2 bases from V and 1 base from J; bases unmatched to any gene: 13. The CDR3 totals 19 residues. The germline CDR1 and CDR2 sequences are SEHNR and FQNEAQ (reference sequence). In DNA form, the CDR3 reads TGTGCCAGCAGCTTAATAGTCTTTGGGCGGGAGGCTTCCTACAATGAGCAGTTCTTC. Its translation: CASSLIVFGREASYNEQFF.

Remarks on this clone: At the DNA level, this CDR3 is encoded by other sequences in the same sample as well. In DNA, the CDR3 is TGTGCCAGTAGTACACAGGGGAGCAATCAGCCCCAGCATTTT. The encoded protein is CASSTQGSNQPQHF. The chain combines TRBV19 with TRBJ1-5, with 7 bases matching TRBD1. V was clipped by 4 bases and J by 1 base; unmatched bases: 1. Germline lookup yields CDR1 LNHDA and CDR2 SQIVND (reference sequence). This CDR3 region has 14 residues.

CDR3 sequence: CASSLDPSGYEQYF. The DNA for the CDR3 is TGTGCCAGCAGCTTAGACCCTAGCGGCTACGAGCAGTACTTC. The V call is TRBV11-2, the J call TRBJ2-7; 7 bases agree with TRBD2. This CDR3 is built from 14 residues. Germline V CDR1 and CDR2: SGHAT, FQNNGV. After removal of 0 bases from V and 3 bases from J, the junction contained 2 bases not matched to a gene.

The chain carries TRBV7-9 and TRBJ2-5, with TRBD2 as a possible D gene (5 bases). CDR3 size: 17 residues. V was cut by 1 base and J by 0 bases, with 15 bases left in between. Germline V gives CDR1 SEHNR, CDR2 FQNEAQ (reference sequence). The CDR3 DNA follows: TGTGCCAGCAGCTTAGTTGGGGAGATGAGGTACCAAGAGACCCAGTACTTC. Its protein product is CASSLVGEMRYQETQYF.